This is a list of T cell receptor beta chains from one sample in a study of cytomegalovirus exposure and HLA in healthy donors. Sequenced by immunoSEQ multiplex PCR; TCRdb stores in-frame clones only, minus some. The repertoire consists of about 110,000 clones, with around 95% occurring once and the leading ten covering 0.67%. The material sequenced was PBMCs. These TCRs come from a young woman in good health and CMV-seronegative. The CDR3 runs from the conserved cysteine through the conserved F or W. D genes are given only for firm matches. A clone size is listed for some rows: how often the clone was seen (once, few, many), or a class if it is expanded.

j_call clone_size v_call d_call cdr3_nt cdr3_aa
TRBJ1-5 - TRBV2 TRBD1 TGTGCCAGCAACCCGGGACAGACTAGCAATCAGCCCCAGCATTTT CASNPGQTSNQPQHF
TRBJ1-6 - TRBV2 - TGTGCCAGCAGTGAATTAAGACAGGACTATTCACCCCTCCACTTT CASSELRQDYSPLHF
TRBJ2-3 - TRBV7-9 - TGTGCCAGCAGCCAACTGGGAAGCACGGCGGGAGATACGCAGTATTTT CASSQLGSTAGDTQYF
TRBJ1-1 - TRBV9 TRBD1 TGTGCCAGCAGCGTAGTGCCAGGGGGCGCATTTGGGAACACTGAAGCTTTCTTT CASSVVPGGAFGNTEAFF
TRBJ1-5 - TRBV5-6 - TGTGCCAGCAGCTTGAGTTCCGGGGGGTGGCAGCCCCAGCATTTT CASSLSSGGWQPQHF
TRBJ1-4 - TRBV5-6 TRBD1 TGTGCCAGCAGCTTAGACGCGGACAGGGGGCGGGAAAAACTGTTTTTT CASSLDADRGREKLFF
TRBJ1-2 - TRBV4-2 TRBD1 TGTGCCAGCAGCCCTCAGGCGGACAGGGGGCGCAACTATGGCTACACCTTC CASSPQADRGRNYGYTF
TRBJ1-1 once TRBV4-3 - TGCGCCAGCAGCCAAGACGGAGGGGTTAACACTGAAGCTTTCTTT CASSQDGGVNTEAFF
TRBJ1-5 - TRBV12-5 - TGTGCTAGTGGTTTATTTTGGACATTCAATCAGCCCCAGCATTTT CASGLFWTFNQPQHF
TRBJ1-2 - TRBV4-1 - TGCGCCAGCAGCCAAGCCCCGGGCTATGGCTACACCTTC CASSQAPGYGYTF
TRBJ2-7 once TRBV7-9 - TGTGCCAGCAGCTCCCTCGGGGACGAGCAGTACTTC CASSSLGDEQYF
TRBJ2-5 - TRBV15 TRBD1 TGTGCCACCAGCAGGAGAACAGGGGGCAGCGAGACCCAGTACTTC CATSRRTGGSETQYF
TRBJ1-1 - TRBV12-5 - TGTGCTAGTGGTTTGGTCATCAGGAACACTGAAGCTTTCTTT CASGLVIRNTEAFF
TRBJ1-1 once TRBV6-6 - TGTGCCAGCAGTTACTCGCGGCAGTCTGACACTGAAGCTTTCTTT CASSYSRQSDTEAFF
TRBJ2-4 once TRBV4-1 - TGCGCCAGCAGCCAAGACAGGGATGGGGTCAAAAACATTCAGTACTTC CASSQDRDGVKNIQYF
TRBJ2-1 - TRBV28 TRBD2 TGTGCCAGCAGCTCCTTCGGGCGGGGGGCGTACAATGAGCAGTTCTTC CASSSFGRGAYNEQFF
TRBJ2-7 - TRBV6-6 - TGTGCCAGCAGCTTCAGGGGAGACGAGCAGTACTTC CASSFRGDEQYF
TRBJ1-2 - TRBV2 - TGTGCCAGCAGTGAAGGGTTAAGGGACAAAAACTATGGCTACACCTTC CASSEGLRDKNYGYTF
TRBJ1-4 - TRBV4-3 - TGCGCCAGCAGCCAAGATCGGGGGTGGGCGGTGGAACTGTTTTTT CASSQDRGWAVELFF
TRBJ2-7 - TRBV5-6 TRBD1 TGTGCCAGCAGCCCATTTTGGCGACAGGGCGGCGAGCAGTACTTC CASSPFWRQGGEQYF
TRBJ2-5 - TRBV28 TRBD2 TGTGCCAGCACCACCCAGCGGGGGGCGATAGAGACCCAGTACTTC CASTTQRGAIETQYF
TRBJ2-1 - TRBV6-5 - TGTGCCAGCAGGGGGGGATCCTACAATGAGCAGTTCTTC CASRGGSYNEQFF
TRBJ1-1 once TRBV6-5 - TGTGCCAGCAGTTACTCGAGAGGCGGGGGCGCGAAGACCTTCTTT CASSYSRGGGAKTFF
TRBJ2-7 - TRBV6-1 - TGTGCCAGCAGTGAAGGGGGGCGCTCCTACGAGCAGTACTTC CASSEGGRSYEQYF
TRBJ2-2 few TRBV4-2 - TGTGCCAGCAGCGAATACCGGGATCCCGCGTCCGGGGAGCTGTTTTTT CASSEYRDPASGELFF
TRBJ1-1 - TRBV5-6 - TGTGCCAGCAGCTATGATTCTTTACATAACACTGAAGCTTTCTTT CASSYDSLHNTEAFF
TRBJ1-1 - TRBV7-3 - TGTGCCAGCAGGGGGCAGCCGAACACTGAAGCTTTCTTT CASRGQPNTEAFF
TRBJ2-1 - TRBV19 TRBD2 TGTGCCAGTAGTCCGCAGACTAGCGGGGGGGCTCTGGGCAATGAGCAGTTCTTC CASSPQTSGGALGNEQFF
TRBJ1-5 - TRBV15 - TGTGCCACCAGCAGATATTACGTGAAACAGGGACAGCCCCAGCATTTT CATSRYYVKQGQPQHF
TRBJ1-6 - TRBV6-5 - TGTGCCAGCAGTTACCGGGATAATTCACCCCTCCACTTT CASSYRDNSPLHF
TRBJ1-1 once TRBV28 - TGTGCCAGCAGCCTCAGCGTACCGAACACTGAAGCTTTCTTT CASSLSVPNTEAFF
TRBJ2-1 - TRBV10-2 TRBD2 TGCGCCAGCATGTGGACTAGCGGGGACAATGAGCAGTTCTTC CASMWTSGDNEQFF
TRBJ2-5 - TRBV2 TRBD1 TGTGCCAACAGCGGGACAGGGGTTCGAGAGACCCAGTACTTC CANSGTGVRETQYF
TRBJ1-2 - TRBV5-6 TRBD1 TGTGCCAGCAGCTGGACAGGGTCGTACTATGGCTACACCTTC CASSWTGSYYGYTF
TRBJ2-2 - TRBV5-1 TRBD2 TGCGCCAGCAGCTTCCGACTAGCGGAGAACACCGGGGAGCTGTTTTTT CASSFRLAENTGELFF
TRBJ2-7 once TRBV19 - TGTGCCAGTAGTGGCCAGGGTGGGGACTACGAGCAGTACTTC CASSGQGGDYEQYF
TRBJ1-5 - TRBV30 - TGTGCCTGGAGTGTACAAAGCAATCAGCCCCAGCATTTT CAWSVQSNQPQHF
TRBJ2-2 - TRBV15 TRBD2 TGTGCCACCAGCAGATATAGCGGGGAACTTAACACCGGGGAGCTGTTTTTT CATSRYSGELNTGELFF
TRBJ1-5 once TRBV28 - TGTGCCAGCACCCGGACAGTTGGCGGCAATCAGCCCCAGCATTTT CASTRTVGGNQPQHF
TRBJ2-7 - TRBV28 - TGTGCCAGCAGTACACGGGGGAGTTTCGACGAGCAGTACTTC CASSTRGSFDEQYF